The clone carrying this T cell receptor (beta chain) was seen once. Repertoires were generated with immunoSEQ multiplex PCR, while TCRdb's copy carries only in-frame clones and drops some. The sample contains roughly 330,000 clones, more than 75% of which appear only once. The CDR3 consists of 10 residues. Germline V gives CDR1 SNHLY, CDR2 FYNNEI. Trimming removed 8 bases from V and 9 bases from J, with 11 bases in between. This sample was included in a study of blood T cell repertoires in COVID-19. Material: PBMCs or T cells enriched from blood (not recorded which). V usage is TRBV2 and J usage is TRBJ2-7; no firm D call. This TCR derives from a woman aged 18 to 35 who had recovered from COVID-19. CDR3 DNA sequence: TGTGCCAGCGAGGATCTACGGCAGTACTTC. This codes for CASEDLRQYF.